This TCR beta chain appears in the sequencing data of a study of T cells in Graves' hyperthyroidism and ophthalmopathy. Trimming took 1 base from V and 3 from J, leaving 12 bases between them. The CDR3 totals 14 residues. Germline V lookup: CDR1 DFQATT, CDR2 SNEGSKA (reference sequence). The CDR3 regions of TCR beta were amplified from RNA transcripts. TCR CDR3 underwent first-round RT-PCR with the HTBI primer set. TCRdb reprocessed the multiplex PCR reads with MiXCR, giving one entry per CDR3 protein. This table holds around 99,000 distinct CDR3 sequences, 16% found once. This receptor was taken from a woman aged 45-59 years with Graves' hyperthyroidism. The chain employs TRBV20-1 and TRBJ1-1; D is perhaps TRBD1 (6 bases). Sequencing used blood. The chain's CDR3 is CSARGPGADTEAFF. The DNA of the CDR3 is TGCAGTGCTAGAGGTCCGGGGGCCGACACTGAAGCTTTCTTT.